This T cell receptor (beta chain) originates from a study of T cells in Graves' hyperthyroidism and ophthalmopathy. Germline loops: CDR1 WNHNN, CDR2 SYGVQD (reference sequence). After removal of 6 bases from V and 6 bases from J, the junction contained 6 bases not matched to a gene. The CDR3 extends over 14 amino acids. Using RNA transcripts as the source, TCR beta CDR3 regions were amplified. An initial round of RT-PCR targeting the TCR CDR3 relied on the HTBI primer set. TCRdb re-called the multiplex PCR reads through MiXCR, storing one row per CDR3 protein. The sample consists of 800,000 or so distinct CDR3 sequences, 38% of them appearing once. This clonotype appeared many times. Lactation, pregnancy, other autoimmune disease or uncontrolled infection led to exclusion of patients.

V usage is TRBV10-1 and J usage is TRBJ1-1; 11 nucleotides agree with TRBD1. The sample consisted of blood. This TCR came from a man aged 18 to 29 with Graves' hyperthyroidism. DNA for the CDR3: TGCGCCAGCAGCGCCGGGACAGGGGGGTCTGAAGCTTTCTTT. This codes for CASSAGTGGSEAFF.